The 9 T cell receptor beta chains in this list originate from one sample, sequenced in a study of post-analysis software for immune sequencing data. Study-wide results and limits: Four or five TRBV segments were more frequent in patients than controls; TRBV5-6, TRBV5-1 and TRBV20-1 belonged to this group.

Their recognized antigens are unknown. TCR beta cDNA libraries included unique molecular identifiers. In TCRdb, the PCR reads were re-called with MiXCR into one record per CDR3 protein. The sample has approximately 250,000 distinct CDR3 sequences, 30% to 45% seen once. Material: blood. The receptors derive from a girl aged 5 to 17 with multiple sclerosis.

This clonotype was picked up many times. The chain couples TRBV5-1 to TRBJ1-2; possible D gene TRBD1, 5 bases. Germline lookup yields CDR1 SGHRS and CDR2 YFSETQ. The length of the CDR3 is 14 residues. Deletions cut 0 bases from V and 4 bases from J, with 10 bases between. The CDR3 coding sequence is TGCGCCAGCAGCTTGGAAGGGACGGCCTATGGCTACACCTTC. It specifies CASSLEGTAYGYTF.

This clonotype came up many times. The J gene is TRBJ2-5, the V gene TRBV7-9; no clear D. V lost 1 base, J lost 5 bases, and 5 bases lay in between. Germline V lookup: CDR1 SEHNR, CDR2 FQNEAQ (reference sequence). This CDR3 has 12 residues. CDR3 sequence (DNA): TGTGCCAGCAGCTTAGTTGGGGAGACCCAGTACTTC. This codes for CASSLVGETQYF.

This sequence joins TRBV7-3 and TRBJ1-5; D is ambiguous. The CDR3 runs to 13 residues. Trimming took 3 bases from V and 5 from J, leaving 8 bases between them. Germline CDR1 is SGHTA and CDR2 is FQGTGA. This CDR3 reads CASSFSLDQPQHF. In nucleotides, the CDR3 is TGTGCCAGCAGCTTCTCCCTTGATCAGCCCCAGCATTTT.

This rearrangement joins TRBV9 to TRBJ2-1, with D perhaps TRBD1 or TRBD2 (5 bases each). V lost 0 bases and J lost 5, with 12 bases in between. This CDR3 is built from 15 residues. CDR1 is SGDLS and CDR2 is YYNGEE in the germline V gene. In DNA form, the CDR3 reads TGTGCCAGCAGCGTAGCCGGGACCATTCACAATGAGCAGTTCTTC. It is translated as CASSVAGTIHNEQFF.

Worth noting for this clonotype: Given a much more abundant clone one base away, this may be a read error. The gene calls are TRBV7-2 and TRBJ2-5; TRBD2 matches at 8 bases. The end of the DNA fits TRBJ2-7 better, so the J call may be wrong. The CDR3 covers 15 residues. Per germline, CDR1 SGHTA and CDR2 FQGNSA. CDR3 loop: CASSFGLAPGGEQYF. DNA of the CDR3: TGTGCCAGCAGCTTCGGACTAGCCCCTGGGGGCGAGCAGTACTTC.

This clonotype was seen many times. CDR3 amino acids: CASASGGAQETQYF. The CDR3 nucleotides are TGCGCCAGCGCTAGCGGGGGGGCACAAGAGACCCAGTACTTC. This chain links TRBV5-1 with TRBJ2-5, with TRBD2 matching 12 bases. The CDR3 sequence is 14 residues long. J gave up 2 bases and V 7 bases, and 3 bases lay outside the gene matches. Germline CDR1 SGHRS, CDR2 YFSETQ.

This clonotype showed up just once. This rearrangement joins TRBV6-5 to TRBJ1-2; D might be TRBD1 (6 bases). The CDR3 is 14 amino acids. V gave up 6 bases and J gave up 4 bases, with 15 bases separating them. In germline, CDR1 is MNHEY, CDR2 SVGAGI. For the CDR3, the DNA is TGTGCCAGCAGACATGACAGGTCCCTCTATGGCTACACCTTC. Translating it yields CASRHDRSLYGYTF.

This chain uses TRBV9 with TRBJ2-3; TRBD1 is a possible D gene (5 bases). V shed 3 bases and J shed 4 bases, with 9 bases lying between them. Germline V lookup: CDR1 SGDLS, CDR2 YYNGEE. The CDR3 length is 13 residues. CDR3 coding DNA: TGTGCCAGCAGCGCACAGGAGCCAGATACGCAGTATTTT. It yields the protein CASSAQEPDTQYF.

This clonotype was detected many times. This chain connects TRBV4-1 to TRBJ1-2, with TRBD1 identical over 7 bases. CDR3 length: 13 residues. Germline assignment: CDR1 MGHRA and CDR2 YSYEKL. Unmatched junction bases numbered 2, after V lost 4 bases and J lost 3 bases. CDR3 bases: TGCGCCAGCAGCCCTCAGGGGGACTATGGCTACACCTTC. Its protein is CASSPQGDYGYTF.